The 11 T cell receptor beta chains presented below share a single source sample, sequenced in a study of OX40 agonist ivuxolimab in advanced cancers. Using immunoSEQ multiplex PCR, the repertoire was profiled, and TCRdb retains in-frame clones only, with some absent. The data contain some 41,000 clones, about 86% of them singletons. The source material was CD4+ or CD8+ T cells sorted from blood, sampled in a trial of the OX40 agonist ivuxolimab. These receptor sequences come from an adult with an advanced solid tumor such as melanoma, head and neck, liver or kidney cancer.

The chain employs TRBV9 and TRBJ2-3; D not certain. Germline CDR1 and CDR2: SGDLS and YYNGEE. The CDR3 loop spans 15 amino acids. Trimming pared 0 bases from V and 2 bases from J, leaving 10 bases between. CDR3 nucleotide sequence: TGTGCCAGCAGCGTAGTCGGGTATATCACAGATACGCAGTATTTT. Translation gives CASSVVGYITDTQYF.

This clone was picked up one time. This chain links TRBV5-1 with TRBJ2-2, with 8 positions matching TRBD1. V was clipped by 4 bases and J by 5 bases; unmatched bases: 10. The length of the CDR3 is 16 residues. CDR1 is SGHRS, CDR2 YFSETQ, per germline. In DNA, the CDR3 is TGCGCCAGCAGCGCGACAGGGGCCGCGTCGACCGGGGAGCTGTTTTTT. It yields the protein CASSATGAASTGELFF.

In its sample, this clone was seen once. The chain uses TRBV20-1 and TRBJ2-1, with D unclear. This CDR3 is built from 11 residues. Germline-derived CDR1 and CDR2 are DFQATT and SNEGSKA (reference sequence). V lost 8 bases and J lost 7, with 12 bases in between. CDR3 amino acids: CSPAPVNEQFF. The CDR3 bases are TGCAGTCCCGCTCCGGTGAATGAGCAGTTCTTC.

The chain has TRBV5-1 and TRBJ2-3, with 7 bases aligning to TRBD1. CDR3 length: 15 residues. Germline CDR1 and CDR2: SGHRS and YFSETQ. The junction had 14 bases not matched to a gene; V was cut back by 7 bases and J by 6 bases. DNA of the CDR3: TGCGCCAGCTCGTCACAGGGGAATCTAGAGGATACGCAGTATTTT. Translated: CASSSQGNLEDTQYF.

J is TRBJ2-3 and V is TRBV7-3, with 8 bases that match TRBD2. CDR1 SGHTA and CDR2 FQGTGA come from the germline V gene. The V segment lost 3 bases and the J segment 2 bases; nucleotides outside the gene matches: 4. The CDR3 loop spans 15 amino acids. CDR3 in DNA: TGTGCCAGCAGCTTGGGCGGGGGGTTCACAGATACGCAGTATTTT. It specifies CASSLGGGFTDTQYF.

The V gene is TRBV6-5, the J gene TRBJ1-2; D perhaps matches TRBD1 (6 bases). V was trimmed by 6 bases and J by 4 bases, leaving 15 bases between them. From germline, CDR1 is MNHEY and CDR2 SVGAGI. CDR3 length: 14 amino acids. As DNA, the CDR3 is TGTGCCAGCAGCCGTAATGAAGGGGGCTATGGCTACACCTTC. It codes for CASSRNEGGYGYTF.

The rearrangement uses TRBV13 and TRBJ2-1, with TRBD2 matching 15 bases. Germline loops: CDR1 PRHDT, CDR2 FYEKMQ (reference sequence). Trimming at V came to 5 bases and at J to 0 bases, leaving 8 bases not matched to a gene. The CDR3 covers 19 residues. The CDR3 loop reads CASSIGLAGGIGSYNEQFF. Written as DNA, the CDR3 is TGTGCCAGCAGCATTGGACTAGCGGGAGGGATCGGCTCCTACAATGAGCAGTTCTTC.

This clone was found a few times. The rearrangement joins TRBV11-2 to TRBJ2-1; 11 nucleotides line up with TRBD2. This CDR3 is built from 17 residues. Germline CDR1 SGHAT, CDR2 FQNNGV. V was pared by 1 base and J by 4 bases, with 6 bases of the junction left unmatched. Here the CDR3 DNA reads TGTGCCAGCAGCTTAGGCCCGGGACTAGCGGATTACAATGAGCAGTTCTTC. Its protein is CASSLGPGLADYNEQFF.

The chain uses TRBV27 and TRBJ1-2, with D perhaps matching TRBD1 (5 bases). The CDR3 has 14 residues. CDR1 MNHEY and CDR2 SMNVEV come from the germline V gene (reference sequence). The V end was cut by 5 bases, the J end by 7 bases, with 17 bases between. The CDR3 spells CASSREGRRSGYTF. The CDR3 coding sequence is TGTGCCAGCAGTCGCGAGGGGCGCCGGAGTGGCTACACCTTC.

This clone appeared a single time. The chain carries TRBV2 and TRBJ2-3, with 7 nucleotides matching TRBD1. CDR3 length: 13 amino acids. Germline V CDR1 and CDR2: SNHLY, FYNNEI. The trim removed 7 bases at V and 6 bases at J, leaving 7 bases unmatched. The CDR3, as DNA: TGTGCCAGCACTCTGGGACAGAGGGATACGCAGTATTTT. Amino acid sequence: CASTLGQRDTQYF.

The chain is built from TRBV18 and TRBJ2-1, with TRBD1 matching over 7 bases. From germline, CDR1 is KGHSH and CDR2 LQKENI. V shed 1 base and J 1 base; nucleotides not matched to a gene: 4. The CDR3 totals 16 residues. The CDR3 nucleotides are TGTGCCAGCTCACCACAGGGGGCTCGGTCCTACAATGAGCAGTTCTTC. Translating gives CASSPQGARSYNEQFF.